The present TCR beta chain was sequenced within a study of post-analysis software for immune sequencing data. Turning to the study itself: Several disease courses (relapsing-remitting, secondary progressive and progressive-relapsing) of multiple sclerosis were included. Study-level findings and limits: In multiple sclerosis, normalized Chao1 diversity was significantly below that of controls. Strong co-clustering by F measure linked samples that shared a preparation batch.

Prepared libraries of TCR beta cDNA carried unique molecular identifiers. MiXCR, applied by TCRdb to the PCR reads, yields one record per CDR3 protein. In the table there are about 540,000 distinct CDR3 sequences, 34% of which are singletons. This clonotype was seen only a few times. Antigen specificity is unknown. The source material was blood. The clonotype originates from a girl younger than 18 with multiple sclerosis.

The CDR3 DNA follows: TGTGCCAGCAGCCCCAGGTTCCAGTATGGCTACACCTTC. Its protein is CASSPRFQYGYTF. The chain uses TRBV14 and TRBJ1-2; D not resolved. Trimming took 4 bases from V and 5 from J, leaving 11 bases between them. The length of the CDR3 is 13 residues. The V gene's germline CDR1 is SGHDN and CDR2 FVKESK.